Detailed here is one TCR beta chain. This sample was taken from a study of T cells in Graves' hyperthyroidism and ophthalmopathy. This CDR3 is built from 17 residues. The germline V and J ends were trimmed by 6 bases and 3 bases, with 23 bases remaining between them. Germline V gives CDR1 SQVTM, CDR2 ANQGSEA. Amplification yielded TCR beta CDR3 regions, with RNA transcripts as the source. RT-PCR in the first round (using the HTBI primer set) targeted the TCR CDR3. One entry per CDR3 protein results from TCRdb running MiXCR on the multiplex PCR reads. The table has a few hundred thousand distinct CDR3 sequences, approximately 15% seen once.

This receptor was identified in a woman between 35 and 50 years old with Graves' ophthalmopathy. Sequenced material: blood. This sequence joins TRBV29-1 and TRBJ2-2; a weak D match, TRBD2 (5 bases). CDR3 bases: TGCAGCGTCGGAGGAAACCGGGGAACCAAGCACACCGGGGAGCTGTTTTTT. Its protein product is CSVGGNRGTKHTGELFF.